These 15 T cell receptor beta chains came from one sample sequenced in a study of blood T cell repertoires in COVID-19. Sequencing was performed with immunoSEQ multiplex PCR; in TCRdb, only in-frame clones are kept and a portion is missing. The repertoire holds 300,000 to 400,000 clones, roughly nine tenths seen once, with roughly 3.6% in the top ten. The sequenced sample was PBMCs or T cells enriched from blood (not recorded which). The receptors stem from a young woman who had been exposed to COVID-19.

The CDR3 bases are TGTGCCAGCAGCCTAAGCGGGGGCCCCTCCTACGAGCAGTACTTC. Amino acid sequence: CASSLSGGPSYEQYF. The chain carries TRBV5-4 and TRBJ2-7; 8 bases align to TRBD2. Per germline, CDR1 SGHNT and CDR2 YYREEE (reference sequence). CDR3 length: 15 amino acids. The V segment lost 4 bases and the J segment 0 bases; nucleotides outside the gene matches: 6.

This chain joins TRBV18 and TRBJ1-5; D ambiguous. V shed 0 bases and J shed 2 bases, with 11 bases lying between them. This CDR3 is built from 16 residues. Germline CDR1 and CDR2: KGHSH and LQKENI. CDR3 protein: CASSPPTGKGNQPQHF. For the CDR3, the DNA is TGTGCCAGCTCACCACCGACGGGGAAGGGCAATCAGCCCCAGCATTTT.

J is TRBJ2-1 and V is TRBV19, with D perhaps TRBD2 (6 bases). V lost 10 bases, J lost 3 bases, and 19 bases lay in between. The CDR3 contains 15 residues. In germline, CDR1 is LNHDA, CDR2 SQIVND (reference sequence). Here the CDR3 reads CATKFRDWDYNEQFF. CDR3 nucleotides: TGTGCCACCAAATTTAGGGACTGGGACTACAATGAGCAGTTCTTC.

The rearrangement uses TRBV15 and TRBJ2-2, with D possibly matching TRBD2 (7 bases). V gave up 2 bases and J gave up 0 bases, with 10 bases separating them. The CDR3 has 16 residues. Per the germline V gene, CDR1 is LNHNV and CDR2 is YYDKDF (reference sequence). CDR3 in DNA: TGTGCCACCAGCAGATACGGGGGGCCGAACACCGGGGAGCTGTTTTTT. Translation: CATSRYGGPNTGELFF.

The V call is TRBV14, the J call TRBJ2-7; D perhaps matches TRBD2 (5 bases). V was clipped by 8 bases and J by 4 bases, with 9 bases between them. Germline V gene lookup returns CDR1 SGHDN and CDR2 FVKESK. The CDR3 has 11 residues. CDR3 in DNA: TGTGCCAGCGGCCCGGGATACGAGCAGTACTTC. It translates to CASGPGYEQYF.

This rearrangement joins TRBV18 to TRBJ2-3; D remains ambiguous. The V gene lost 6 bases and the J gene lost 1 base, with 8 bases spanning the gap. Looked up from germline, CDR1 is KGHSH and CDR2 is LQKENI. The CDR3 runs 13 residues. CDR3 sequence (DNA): TGTGCCAGCTCGCCTACAGGCACAGATACGCAGTATTTT. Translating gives CASSPTGTDTQYF.

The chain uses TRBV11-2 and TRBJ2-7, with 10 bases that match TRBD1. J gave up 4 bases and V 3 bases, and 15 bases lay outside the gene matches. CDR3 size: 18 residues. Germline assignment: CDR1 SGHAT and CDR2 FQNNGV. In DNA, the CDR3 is TGTGCCAGCAGCTTTGGATCCGGGACAGGGGCCGGTCAGTACGAGCAGTACTTC. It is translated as CASSFGSGTGAGQYEQYF.

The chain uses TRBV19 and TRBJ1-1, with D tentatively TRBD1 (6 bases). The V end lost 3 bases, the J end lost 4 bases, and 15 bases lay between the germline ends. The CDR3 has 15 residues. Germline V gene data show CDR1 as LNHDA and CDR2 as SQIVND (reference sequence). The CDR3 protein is CASSITGRGVTEAFF. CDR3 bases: TGTGCCAGTAGTATTACCGGGAGGGGGGTCACTGAAGCTTTCTTT.

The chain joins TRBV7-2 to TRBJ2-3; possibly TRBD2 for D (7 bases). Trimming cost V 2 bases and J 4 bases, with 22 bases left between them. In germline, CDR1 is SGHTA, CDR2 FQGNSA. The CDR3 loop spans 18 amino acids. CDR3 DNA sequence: TGTGCCAGCAGCTTATTAGGGGGTTACAGCGGGGTGGCAGATACGCAGTATTTT. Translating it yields CASSLLGGYSGVADTQYF.

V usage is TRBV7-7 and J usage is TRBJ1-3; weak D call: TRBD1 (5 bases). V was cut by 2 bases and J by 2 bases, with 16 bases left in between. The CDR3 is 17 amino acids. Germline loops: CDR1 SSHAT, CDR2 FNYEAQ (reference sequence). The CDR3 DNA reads TGTGCCAGCAGCTTAAGGACCCCAGGGTCGGCTGGAAACACCATATATTTT. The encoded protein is CASSLRTPGSAGNTIYF.

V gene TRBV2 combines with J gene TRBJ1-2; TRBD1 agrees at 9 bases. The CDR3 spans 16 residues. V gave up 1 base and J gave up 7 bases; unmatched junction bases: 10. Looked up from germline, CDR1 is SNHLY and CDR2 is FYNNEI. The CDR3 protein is CASSEVGTGPFSGYTF. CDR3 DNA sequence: TGTGCCAGCAGTGAAGTCGGGACAGGGCCGTTTAGTGGCTACACCTTC.

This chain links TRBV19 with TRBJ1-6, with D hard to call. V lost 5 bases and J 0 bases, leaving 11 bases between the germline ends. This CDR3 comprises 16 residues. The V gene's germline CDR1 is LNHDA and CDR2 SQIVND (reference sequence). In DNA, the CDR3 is TGTGCCAGTAGTTTTACGAGGAGCTCCTATAATTCACCCCTCCACTTT. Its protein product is CASSFTRSSYNSPLHF.

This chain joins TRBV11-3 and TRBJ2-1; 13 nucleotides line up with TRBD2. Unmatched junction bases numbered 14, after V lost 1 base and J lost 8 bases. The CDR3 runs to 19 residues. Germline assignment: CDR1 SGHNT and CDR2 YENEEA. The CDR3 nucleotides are TGTGCCAGCAGCTTAGCCCGTCCCTTTACTAGCGGGGGGGCGGATGAGCAGTTCTTC. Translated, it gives CASSLARPFTSGGADEQFF.

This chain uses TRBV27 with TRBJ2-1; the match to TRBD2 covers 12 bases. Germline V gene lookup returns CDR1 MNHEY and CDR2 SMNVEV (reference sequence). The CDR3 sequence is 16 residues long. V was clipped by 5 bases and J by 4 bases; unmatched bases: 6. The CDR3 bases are TGTGCCAGCAGTCCCAGACTAGCGGGGGTTTACAATGAGCAGTTCTTC. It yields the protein CASSPRLAGVYNEQFF.

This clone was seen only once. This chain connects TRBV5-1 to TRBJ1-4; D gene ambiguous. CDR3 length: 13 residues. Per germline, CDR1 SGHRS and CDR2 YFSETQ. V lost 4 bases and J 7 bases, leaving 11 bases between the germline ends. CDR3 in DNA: TGCGCCAGCAGCCCTATGAATGGTGAAAAACTGTTTTTT. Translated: CASSPMNGEKLFF.